These T cell receptor beta chains were read from a single sample in a study of blood T cell repertoires in COVID-19. The assay was immunoSEQ multiplex PCR, and TCRdb's table has in-frame clones only and misses some. The sample lists approximately 260,000 clones; roughly 89% were seen once. Sample: PBMCs or T cells enriched from blood (not recorded which). These receptor sequences come from a woman aged 55-75 years who had recovered from COVID-19. Both conserved end residues are part of each CDR3. D genes are given only for firm matches. The size entry is marked missing in some rows and otherwise reads once, few, many or a size class.

NA,TRBJ1-2,TRBV30,NA,TGTGCCTGGAGTGATAGTACTACTGGCTACACCTTC,CAWSDSTTGYTF
NA,TRBJ2-2,TRBV7-8,NA,TGTGCCAGCAGCTTTGAGGGTACGACCGGGGAGCTGTTTTTT,CASSFEGTTGELFF
once,TRBJ2-7,TRBV28,NA,TGTGCCAGCAGTTTTCACACTCCGGGCGAGCAGTACTTC,CASSFHTPGEQYF
NA,TRBJ1-5,TRBV5-8,NA,TGTGCCAGCAGCTCCCTGACAACAAGAAGTCAGCCCCAGCATTTT,CASSSLTTRSQPQHF
NA,TRBJ1-1,TRBV2,NA,TGTGCCAGCAGTGATCAGGGTGGGTTATCAGAAGCTTTCTTT,CASSDQGGLSEAFF
NA,TRBJ2-3,TRBV9,TRBD2,TGTGCCAGCAGCCCGGGACTAGCGGAAGATACGCAGTATTTT,CASSPGLAEDTQYF
NA,TRBJ2-1,TRBV10-3,NA,TGTGCCATCAGTGAGTCCCACGCGGTCAGCTATGAGCAGTTCTTC,CAISESHAVSYEQFF
NA,TRBJ2-5,TRBV7-2,TRBD2,TGTGCCAGCAGCTGGACTAGCCAAGAGACCCAGTACTTC,CASSWTSQETQYF
NA,TRBJ2-1,TRBV10-1,TRBD1,TGCGCCAGCAGCCCCGGGACAGAGAACAATGAGCAGTTCTTC,CASSPGTENNEQFF
NA,TRBJ2-7,TRBV6-5,NA,TGTGCCAGCAGTTACGGTCTAGTTGGTGGAGGGGAGCAGTACTTC,CASSYGLVGGGEQYF
NA,TRBJ2-1,TRBV19,NA,TGTGCCAGTAGTCCAGCACAGGGTCATGAGCAGTTCTTC,CASSPAQGHEQFF
NA,TRBJ2-5,TRBV19,TRBD2,TGTGCCAGTAGTTCCGGACTAGCGGGACAAGAGACCCAGTACTTC,CASSSGLAGQETQYF
NA,TRBJ1-1,TRBV13,NA,TGTGCCAGCAGCTTGACAGCGAACACTGAAGCTTTCTTT,CASSLTANTEAFF
NA,TRBJ2-2,TRBV7-8,TRBD1,TGTGCCAGCAGCTCGGACAGGGTGGGGACCGGGGAGCTGTTTTTT,CASSSDRVGTGELFF
NA,TRBJ1-1,TRBV7-3,NA,TGTGCCAGCAGCCGCGGGCAGGCTGAAGCTTTCTTT,CASSRGQAEAFF
NA,TRBJ1-6,TRBV30,NA,TGTGCCTGGCAGACAACTGCTAATTCACCCCTCCACTTT,CAWQTTANSPLHF
once,TRBJ1-2,TRBV30,TRBD1,TGTGCCTGGAGTGGACAGGGGGATTATGGCTACACCTTC,CAWSGQGDYGYTF
NA,TRBJ2-3,TRBV7-3,TRBD2,TGTGCCAGCAGCTTCGGGGGTAGCGGGATTTCAGATACGCAGTATTTT,CASSFGGSGISDTQYF
NA,TRBJ2-3,TRBV6-1,NA,TGTGCCAGCAGTGAAAGGAGTGTCACAGATACGCAGTATTTT,CASSERSVTDTQYF
NA,TRBJ1-5,TRBV9,TRBD1,TGTGCCAGCAGCGTAGAGGGGGCTAGCAATCAGCCCCAGCATTTT,CASSVEGASNQPQHF
NA,TRBJ1-4,TRBV18,NA,TGTGCCAGCTCGCCCTACGGGATTAATGAAAAACTGTTTTTT,CASSPYGINEKLFF
NA,TRBJ1-3,TRBV27,NA,TGTGCCAGCAGGCCAACCTCCCGGGACACCATATATTTT,CASRPTSRDTIYF
NA,TRBJ2-7,TRBV11-3,NA,TGTGCCAGCAGCTTACGATCAAGCCCCATCTACGAGCAGTACTTC,CASSLRSSPIYEQYF
few,TRBJ1-2,TRBV10-3,TRBD1,TGTGCCATCAGCGGACAGGGAGGCGAACTCCGAGGCTACACCTTC,CAISGQGGELRGYTF
NA,TRBJ2-3,TRBV29-1,NA,TGCAGCGTTGTAACAGGCACAGATACGCAGTATTTT,CSVVTGTDTQYF
NA,TRBJ1-1,TRBV29-1,NA,TGCAGCGTTGGGGAGGGAAGGGGGACTGAAGCTTTCTTT,CSVGEGRGTEAFF
NA,TRBJ1-1,TRBV6-5,NA,TGTGCCAGCAATGGACTGCTGAACACTGAAGCTTTCTTT,CASNGLLNTEAFF
NA,TRBJ1-3,TRBV7-8,NA,TGTGCCAGCAGCCCCGTTACAGGGATCGCCATATATTTT,CASSPVTGIAIYF
NA,TRBJ2-7,TRBV2,NA,TGTGCCAGCAGCGTGGACACTTCCTACGAGCAGTACTTC,CASSVDTSYEQYF
NA,TRBJ2-5,TRBV6-1,NA,TGTGCCAGCAGTGATCCCCAGGGCCCCCAAGAGACCCAGTACTTC,CASSDPQGPQETQYF
NA,TRBJ1-6,TRBV5-6,TRBD1,TGTGCCAGCAGCCCGACAGGGAGTACAACCTATAATTCACCCCTCCACTTT,CASSPTGSTTYNSPLHF
once,TRBJ1-1,TRBV9,NA,TGTGCCAGCAGCCTCGACAGGAACACTGAAGCTTTCTTT,CASSLDRNTEAFF
NA,TRBJ1-4,TRBV11-2,NA,TGTGCCAGCAGCTCTCCACAGGGCAAACTGTTTTTT,CASSSPQGKLFF
NA,TRBJ1-1,TRBV2,NA,TGTGCCAGCAGTGAAGTCGGTTTGAACACTGAAGCTTTCTTT,CASSEVGLNTEAFF
NA,TRBJ2-1,TRBV28,NA,TGTGCCAGCAGTCCCCTAACAGGTTACAATGAGCAGTTCTTC,CASSPLTGYNEQFF
NA,TRBJ2-2,TRBV5-5,NA,TGTGCCAGCAGCTTGAGGGGGGGACTCACCGGGGAGCTGTTTTTT,CASSLRGGLTGELFF
NA,TRBJ2-5,TRBV24-1,NA,TGTGCCACCAGTGATTTCGGCCAAGAGACCCAGTACTTC,CATSDFGQETQYF
NA,TRBJ2-1,TRBV12-3/TRBV12-4,NA,TGTGCCAGCAGTTCTGTGAGGGCTGAGCAGTTCTTC,CASSSVRAEQFF
once,TRBJ1-1,TRBV25-1,NA,TGTGCCAGCAGTGAAAAGGGGATCAACACTGAAGCTTTCTTT,CASSEKGINTEAFF
NA,TRBJ2-5,TRBV5-6,NA,TGTGCCAGCAGCTTGGCCGGCCGGGCCCGGGGGGAGACCCAGTACTTC,CASSLAGRARGETQYF
once,TRBJ2-5,TRBV9,TRBD2,TGTGCCAGCAGCTTGGGACTAGCGGGTGTTGGAGGGGAGACCCAGTACTTC,CASSLGLAGVGGETQYF
NA,TRBJ2-7,TRBV5-1,TRBD1,TGCGCCAGCAGCTCCTCCGGGACAGGGGTCCACGAGCAGTACTTC,CASSSSGTGVHEQYF
NA,TRBJ2-2,TRBV7-3,NA,TGTGCCAGCAGCTTTAAGCTGTTTTTT,CASSFKLFF